These 30 T cell receptor beta chains were all obtained from the same sample, sequenced in a study of cytomegalovirus exposure and HLA in healthy donors. The PCR contained 60 Vbeta and 13 Jbeta primers. The method was immunoSEQ multiplex PCR; TCRdb's version includes in-frame clones alone and lacks a portion of them. Of around 130,000 clones in the sample, more than 70% were seen once. Sequenced: PBMCs. Receptors were obtained from a human donor in good health.

This chain uses TRBV28 with TRBJ2-7, with a tentative D call TRBD2 (6 bases). Deletions cut 6 bases from V and 4 bases from J, with 19 bases between. The CDR3 runs to 15 residues. Germline CDR1 reads MDHEN; CDR2 reads SYDVKM. CDR3 in DNA: TGTGCCAGCAGAGCCCTTCTAGCGAGCCATTACGAGCAGTACTTC. Protein sequence: CASRALLASHYEQYF.

V usage is TRBV6-5 and J usage is TRBJ2-1, with 9 bases fitting TRBD1. V shed 6 bases and J 7 bases; nucleotides not matched to a gene: 10. CDR3 size: 15 residues. Looked up from germline, CDR1 is MNHEY and CDR2 is SVGAGI. CDR3 DNA: TGTGCCAGCAGGCCCACAGGGGGCCCTTGGAATGAGCAGTTCTTC. Translation: CASRPTGGPWNEQFF.

The chain has TRBV18 and TRBJ1-1; the match to TRBD1 covers 7 bases. This CDR3 contains 16 residues. V lost 5 bases to trimming and J lost 4 bases; unmatched junction nucleotides: 13. CDR1 is KGHSH and CDR2 is LQKENI in the germline V gene. CDR3 DNA sequence: TGTGCCAGCTCATCCAACGCGGGACAGAGGGGCACTGAAGCTTTCTTT. Protein product: CASSSNAGQRGTEAFF. The variable domain in full, completed from reference TRBV18 and TRBJ1-1, reads NAGVMQNPRHLVRRRGQEARLRCSPMKGHSHVYWYRQLPEEGLKFMVYLQKENIIDESGMPKERFSAEFPKEGPSILRIQQVVRGDSAAYFCASSSNAGQRGTEAFFGQGTRLTVV.

The chain uses TRBV6-6 and TRBJ1-5; the D gene is possibly TRBD1 (5 bases). CDR1 is MNHNY, CDR2 SVGAGI, per germline (reference sequence). V was clipped by 6 bases and J by 5 bases, with 11 bases between them. The CDR3 length is 13 residues. CDR3 sequence reads: CASSPDRYQPQHF. The CDR3 DNA reads TGTGCCAGCAGCCCCGACAGATATCAGCCCCAGCATTTT.

Comment on this clone: The junction and the germline gene differ at one end; a read error may be behind it. J is TRBJ2-5 and V is TRBV15; D uncertain. Germline values: CDR1 LNHNV, CDR2 YYDKDF (reference sequence). The CDR3 is 13 amino acids. The chain's CDR3 is CATSLRRSEAQYF. In DNA, the CDR3 is TGTGCCACCAGTCTTCGGCGATCAGAGGCCCAGTACTTC.

The rearrangement uses TRBV7-8 and TRBJ2-1, with unresolved D. V was cut by 1 base and J by 3 bases, with 4 bases left in between. This CDR3 spans 13 amino acids. CDR1 SGHVS and CDR2 FQNEAQ come from the germline V gene. The CDR3 loop is CASSLGLYNEQFF. In DNA form, the CDR3 reads TGTGCCAGCAGCTTAGGGCTCTACAATGAGCAGTTCTTC. The whole variable domain, filled in from reference TRBV7-8 and TRBJ2-1, reads GAGVSQSPRYKVAKRGQDVALRCDPISGHVSLFWYQQALGQGPEFLTYFQNEAQLDKSGLPSDRFFAERPEGSVSTLKIQRTQQEDSAVYLCASSLGLYNEQFFGPGTRLTVL.

The V call is TRBV27, the J call TRBJ2-7, with 7 bases that match TRBD2. J gave up 2 bases and V 9 bases, and 7 bases lay outside the gene matches. Germline V gives CDR1 MNHEY, CDR2 SMNVEV (reference sequence). This CDR3 has 13 residues. This CDR3 reads CASWGGTAYEQYF. CDR3 DNA: TGTGCCAGTTGGGGGGGGACCGCCTACGAGCAGTACTTC.

The chain has TRBV11-2 and TRBJ1-2; 7 nucleotides line up with TRBD1. CDR3 length: 15 residues. Germline values: CDR1 SGHAT, CDR2 FQNNGV. Unmatched junction bases numbered 7, after V lost 1 base and J lost 5 bases. The CDR3 DNA reads TGTGCCAGCAGCTTAGGAGGGACAGCCATGTATGGCTACACCTTC. It encodes CASSLGGTAMYGYTF.

This clone was seen a few times. The chain is built from TRBV13 and TRBJ1-6; TRBD1 matches 7 bases. CDR3 length equals 14 residues. The germline V gene encodes CDR1 PRHDT and CDR2 FYEKMQ (reference sequence). Trimming removed 0 bases from V and 7 bases from J; junction bases left unmatched: 0. Here the CDR3 DNA reads TGTGCCAGCAGCTTAGGACAGGGGAATTCACCCCTCCACTTT. Encoded protein: CASSLGQGNSPLHF.

The genes are TRBV28 and TRBJ2-7; TRBD1 is a possible D gene (7 bases). This CDR3 spans 14 amino acids. Germline CDR1 reads MDHEN; CDR2 reads SYDVKM. V lost 3 bases to trimming and J lost 6 bases, with 15 bases between them. CDR3 residues: CASSLGPGGGEQYF. For the CDR3, the DNA is TGTGCCAGCAGTTTGGGCCCAGGGGGAGGCGAGCAGTACTTC. The whole variable domain, remainder taken from reference TRBV28 and TRBJ2-7, is DVKVTQSSRYLVKRTGEKVFLECVQDMDHENMFWYRQDPGLGLRLIYFSYDVKMKEKGDIPEGYSVSREKKERFSLILESASTNQTSMYLCASSLGPGGGEQYFGPGTRLTVT.

The V gene is TRBV27, the J gene TRBJ2-7; 8 nucleotides agree with TRBD2. The V and J ends lost 4 bases and 4 bases, in that order; junction bases with no gene match: 3. This CDR3 is 13 amino acids long. CDR1 is MNHEY, CDR2 SMNVEV, per germline (reference sequence). CDR3 in amino acids: CASSSAGGYEQYF. CDR3 in DNA: TGTGCCAGCAGTTCGGCGGGGGGTTACGAGCAGTACTTC.

This clone has only a few counts. The chain uses TRBV2 and TRBJ2-5; D might be TRBD2 (6 bases). CDR1 and CDR2 (germline): SNHLY, FYNNEI. The CDR3 length is 16 residues. V shed 5 bases and J shed 5 bases, with 21 bases lying between them. CDR3 loop: CASSFWTTGRRETQYF. For the CDR3, the DNA is TGTGCCAGCAGTTTTTGGACTACAGGAAGGCGGGAGACCCAGTACTTC. Complete variable domain (other parts from reference TRBV2 and TRBJ2-5): EPEVTQTPSHQVTQMGQEVILRCVPISNHLYFYWYRQILGQKVEFLVSFYNNEISEKSEIFDDQFSVERPDGSNFTLKIRSTKLEDSAMYFCASSFWTTGRRETQYFGPGTRLLVL.

The CDR3 here is CASSPTGGPYEQYF. The CDR3 DNA sequence: TGTGCCAGCAGCCCAACCGGCGGTCCCTACGAGCAGTACTTC. The chain couples TRBV7-2 to TRBJ2-5; D is unresolved. Matching the DNA end better, TRBJ2-7 makes the J call doubtful. The CDR3 spans 14 residues. Germline V gene data show CDR1 as SGHTA and CDR2 as FQGNSA.

The chain links TRBV4-1 to TRBJ2-1; 7 nucleotides align to TRBD2. Per the germline V gene, CDR1 is MGHRA and CDR2 is YSYEKL. The CDR3 has 15 residues. V shed 4 bases, J shed 7 bases, and the junction held 10 bases outside the gene matches. The CDR3 bases are TGCGCCAGCAGCCCGACTAGCTCAGGCGGGAATGAGCAGTTCTTC. It yields the protein CASSPTSSGGNEQFF.

CDR3 sequence: CASVRGPPSEQYF. The CDR3, as DNA: TGTGCTAGTGTGCGGGGGCCCCCGAGCGAGCAGTACTTC. This chain uses TRBV12-5 with TRBJ2-7, with D tentatively TRBD2 (7 bases). The CDR3 length is 13 residues. Trimming stripped 7 bases from V and 6 bases from J, with 16 bases between. Germline CDR1 reads LGHNT; CDR2 reads FRNRAP.

The chain links TRBV6-1 to TRBJ1-1; 7 bases align to TRBD1. The J segment lost 0 bases and the V segment lost 3 bases, leaving 4 bases of the junction unmatched. The CDR3 is made up of 15 amino acids. From germline, CDR1 is MNHNS and CDR2 SASEGT. The chain's CDR3 is CASSEDRRMNTEAFF. The CDR3 DNA reads as TGTGCCAGCAGTGAGGACAGGCGGATGAACACTGAAGCTTTCTTT.

On this clone: An end of the junction differs from the germline gene, which may be a read error. V and J are TRBV10-3 and TRBJ2-3; 10 bases are a match to TRBD1. Germline V lookup: CDR1 ENHRY, CDR2 SYGVKD. The CDR3 contains 15 residues. The CDR3 region has the DNA TGTGCCAGCAGTGAAGGGGGGACAGGGGCAGATACGCAGTATTTT. Its protein product is CASSEGGTGADTQYF.

The J gene is TRBJ1-2, the V gene TRBV6-6, with D perhaps matching TRBD1 (6 bases). Germline loops: CDR1 MNHNY, CDR2 SVGAGI (reference sequence). V was pared by 6 bases and J by 8 bases, with 19 bases between. CDR3 length: 14 residues. CDR3 in amino acids: CASRPAAGGGGYTF. CDR3 coding DNA: TGTGCCAGCAGGCCCGCGGCGGGGGGCGGGGGCTACACCTTC.

The CDR3 DNA sequence: TGTGCCAGCGGCATACAGGGGCAAGAGACCCAGTACTTC. Its translation: CASGIQGQETQYF. The chain recombines TRBV11-3 with TRBJ2-5; 7 bases are shared with TRBD1. V trimming: 8 bases; J trimming: 2 bases; junction bases outside the gene matches: 5. This CDR3 contains 13 residues. The germline V gene has CDR1 SGHNT and CDR2 YENEEA.

The chain combines TRBV13 with TRBJ2-1, with 10 bases that match TRBD1. This CDR3 is built from 15 residues. The V and J ends lost 5 bases and 3 bases, in that order; junction bases with no gene match: 4. From germline, CDR1 is PRHDT and CDR2 FYEKMQ (reference sequence). Here the CDR3 reads CASSRGQGGYNEQFF. For the CDR3, the DNA is TGTGCCAGCAGCCGCGGACAGGGGGGCTACAATGAGCAGTTCTTC.

Concerning this clone itself: One end of the junction fails to match germline, which may point to a read error. J is TRBJ2-2 and V is TRBV6-6, with D possibly being TRBD1 (5 bases). Germline CDR1 and CDR2: MNHNY and SVGAGI (reference sequence). The CDR3 contains 13 residues. CDR3 amino acids: CAGSKRQTGELFF. The DNA of the CDR3 is TGTGCCGGCAGTAAGAGACAGACCGGGGAGCTGTTTTTT.

This sequence joins TRBV2 and TRBJ2-3; D is unresolved. Germline V gene data show CDR1 as SNHLY and CDR2 as FYNNEI. Trimming pared 8 bases from V and 2 bases from J, leaving 17 bases between. CDR3 length equals 15 residues. The CDR3 here is CASLPAARYTDTQYF. The CDR3 coding sequence is TGTGCCAGCCTCCCCGCGGCCAGATACACAGATACGCAGTATTTT. Supplemented by reference TRBV2 and TRBJ2-3, the full variable domain reads EPEVTQTPSHQVTQMGQEVILRCVPISNHLYFYWYRQILGQKVEFLVSFYNNEISEKSEIFDDQFSVERPDGSNFTLKIRSTKLEDSAMYFCASLPAARYTDTQYFGPGTRLTVL.

The gene calls are TRBV5-1 and TRBJ1-6; perhaps TRBD1 as D (5 bases). V lost 0 bases and J lost 5, with 9 bases in between. This CDR3 comprises 15 residues. CDR1 and CDR2 from the germline V gene are SGHRS and YFSETQ. In DNA form, the CDR3 reads TGCGCCAGCAGCTTGGCGACAGTTAATAATTCACCCCTCCACTTT. Translating gives CASSLATVNNSPLHF.

J is TRBJ2-7 and V is TRBV10-3; the D gene is possibly TRBD1 (6 bases). CDR3 size: 18 residues. V dropped 4 bases and J dropped 3 bases, with 25 bases sitting between them. CDR1 and CDR2 from the germline V gene are ENHRY and SYGVKD. The chain's CDR3 is CAISGPSDGGGHIYEQYF. In DNA form, the CDR3 reads TGTGCCATCAGTGGGCCCTCTGATGGTGGGGGCCATATCTACGAGCAGTACTTC.

CDR3 in DNA: TGTGCCAGCAGCTTAAGTAGAGACGGACTCTATGGCTACACCTTC. Protein: CASSLSRDGLYGYTF. The chain employs TRBV7-2 and TRBJ1-2, with D hard to call. This CDR3 contains 15 residues. V was pared by 2 bases and J by 4 bases, with 14 bases between. Germline V CDR1 and CDR2: SGHTA, FQGNSA.

This rearrangement joins TRBV7-9 to TRBJ1-2; 7 nucleotides match TRBD1. With V trimmed by 3 bases and J by 12 bases, 10 bases remained unmatched. Germline assignment: CDR1 SEHNR and CDR2 FQNEAQ (reference sequence). The CDR3 has 13 amino acids. The CDR3 is CASSFNPGQSHTF. The DNA of the CDR3 is TGTGCCAGCAGCTTCAATCCGGGACAGTCCCACACCTTC.

The chain links TRBV19 to TRBJ2-1; 12 nucleotides line up with TRBD2. The germline CDR1 and CDR2 sequences are LNHDA and SQIVND (reference sequence). The V and J ends lost 7 bases and 9 bases, in that order; junction bases with no gene match: 7. The CDR3 has 14 residues. CDR3 in amino acids: CASTSGGARGEQFF. DNA of the CDR3: TGTGCCAGTACTAGCGGGGGGGCCAGGGGTGAGCAGTTCTTC.

The chain uses TRBV27 and TRBJ2-3; no clear D. V was cut by 3 bases and J by 5 bases, with 12 bases left in between. Germline CDR1 and CDR2: MNHEY and SMNVEV (reference sequence). The CDR3 spans 14 residues. The CDR3 is CASSFSSPGDTQYF. The CDR3, as DNA: TGTGCCAGCAGTTTTTCCTCCCCGGGAGATACGCAGTATTTT.

The table lists this clone with a count of one. For the CDR3, the DNA is TGTGCCAGCTCACCGAGGACTAGCCGTGAGACCCAGTACTTC. Translating it yields CASSPRTSRETQYF. This chain links TRBV18 with TRBJ2-5, with TRBD2 matching over 8 bases. Germline V gives CDR1 KGHSH, CDR2 LQKENI. V lost 3 bases, J lost 5 bases, and 5 bases stayed unmatched. This CDR3 spans 14 amino acids.

A single count supports this clone. The chain combines TRBV5-1 with TRBJ2-2, with D tentatively TRBD1 (6 bases). The germline V and J ends were trimmed by 4 bases and 7 bases, with 11 bases remaining between them. The CDR3 spans 13 residues. Germline-derived CDR1 and CDR2 are SGHRS and YFSETQ. CDR3 residues: CASSAGADGELFF. The CDR3 DNA follows: TGCGCCAGCAGCGCAGGGGCGGACGGGGAGCTGTTTTTT.